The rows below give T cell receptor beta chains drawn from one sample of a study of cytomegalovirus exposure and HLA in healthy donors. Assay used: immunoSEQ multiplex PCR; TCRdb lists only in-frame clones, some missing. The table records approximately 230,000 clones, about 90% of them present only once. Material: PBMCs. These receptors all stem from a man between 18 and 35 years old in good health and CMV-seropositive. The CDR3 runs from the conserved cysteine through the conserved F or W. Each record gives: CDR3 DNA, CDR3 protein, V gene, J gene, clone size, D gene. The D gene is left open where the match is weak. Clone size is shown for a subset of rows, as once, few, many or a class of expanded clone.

TGTGCCACCCTTATCTTTCAGGGCCATGGCTACACCTTC	CATLIFQGHGYTF	TRBV2	TRBJ1-2	-	-
TGTGCCACCAGCAGAGCCTACGGTGAGCAGTTCTTC	CATSRAYGEQFF	TRBV15	TRBJ2-1	-	-
TGTGCCAGCACCAAACAGTATGGGACTGAAGCTTTCTTT	CASTKQYGTEAFF	TRBV27	TRBJ1-1	-	-
TGTGCCAGCAGTAACCAGGGACAGGTCTGTTGTGAGCTGTTTTTT	CASSNQGQVCCELFF	TRBV6-4	TRBJ2-2	-	TRBD1
TGTAGCGTGCCGGGACTAGCGGGAGGGCCGCGGGAGCAGTTCTTC	CSVPGLAGGPREQFF	TRBV29-1	TRBJ2-1	-	TRBD2
TGTGCCAGCAGTGGACTAGCCGGAGGTGGCCAGTACTTC	CASSGLAGGGQYF	TRBV6-5	TRBJ2-5	-	TRBD2
TGTGCCAGCAGTGAATATGAGGGCTACACCTTC	CASSEYEGYTF	TRBV2	TRBJ1-2	-	-
TGTGCCAGCAGCTTTGGGACTAGCGGGACCGCATACGAGCAGTACTTC	CASSFGTSGTAYEQYF	TRBV11-2	TRBJ2-7	-	TRBD2
TGTGCCATACTCCGGGACAGGGAAAGGTCCTACGAGCAGTACTTC	CAILRDRERSYEQYF	TRBV2	TRBJ2-7	-	TRBD1
TGTGCCAGCAGTCCCTCGAGTAATAGCGGGAGCCTTCGGGAGCAGTACTTC	CASSPSSNSGSLREQYF	TRBV28	TRBJ2-7	-	TRBD2
TGTGCCAGCAGCCCTACCCCGGGTCCCGCTACTGAAGCTTTCTTT	CASSPTPGPATEAFF	TRBV2	TRBJ1-1	-	-
TGTGCCAGCAGTCCCGGGATCTACGACGAGCAGTACTTC	CASSPGIYDEQYF	TRBV6-1	TRBJ2-7	-	-
TGTGCCAGCAGGGCCACCGGGGGCGGCTACACCTTC	CASRATGGGYTF	TRBV6-5	TRBJ1-2	few	-
TGCGCCAGCAGCGTGAATGGTCCTTACGAGCAGTACTTC	CASSVNGPYEQYF	TRBV5-1	TRBJ2-7	-	-
TGCGCCAGCAGGATCAGACAGCCCCAGAACACTGAAGCTTTCTTT	CASRIRQPQNTEAFF	TRBV4-1	TRBJ1-1	once	-
TGTGCCAGCAGCCAATCGGACAGGGGAAATCAGCCCCAGCATTTT	CASSQSDRGNQPQHF	TRBV7-9	TRBJ1-5	many	TRBD1
TGCGCCAGCAGCTTGGACCCTCCCGGGACTAGCGGGAGAAATGAGCAGTTCTTC	CASSLDPPGTSGRNEQFF	TRBV5-1	TRBJ2-1	-	TRBD2
TGCAGTGCCGGGGGGACTGAAGCTTTCTTT	CSAGGTEAFF	TRBV20-1	TRBJ1-1	-	-
TGTGCCAGTAGTACCCGAACGGGGACCAGCAATCAGCCCCAGCATTTT	CASSTRTGTSNQPQHF	TRBV19	TRBJ1-5	-	-
TGTGCCTGGAGTCCCAAGGGGGGACGAGAGACCCAGTACTTC	CAWSPKGGRETQYF	TRBV30	TRBJ2-5	-	-
TGTGCCAGCAGCTCCCGCGGGTCCTATGGCTACACCTTC	CASSSRGSYGYTF	TRBV11-2	TRBJ1-2	-	-
TGCAGCGTCAGCAGGGGCGTGGGCGAAAAACTGTTTTTT	CSVSRGVGEKLFF	TRBV29-1	TRBJ1-4	-	-
TGTGCCTGGAGTGCCACCCTCCAGGGTATGAACACTGAAGCTTTCTTT	CAWSATLQGMNTEAFF	TRBV30	TRBJ1-1	-	-
TGTGCCAGCAGCCGGACAATCTACGAGCAGTACTTC	CASSRTIYEQYF	TRBV7-9	TRBJ2-7	-	-
TGTGCCAGCAGTGAATTTGGGGGTTTCTACCATGGCTACACCTTC	CASSEFGGFYHGYTF	TRBV25-1	TRBJ1-2	-	-
TGTGCCATTTCACTAGCGGGAGGCTCCTACGAGCAGTACTTC	CAISLAGGSYEQYF	TRBV28	TRBJ2-7	-	TRBD2
TGTGCCAGCAGCTTTGCTGAGACAGGTCGGGGCTACGAGCAGTACTTC	CASSFAETGRGYEQYF	TRBV7-9	TRBJ2-7	-	-
TGCAGCAACCAGCGGGCCATGAACACTGAAGCTTTCTTT	CSNQRAMNTEAFF	TRBV29-1	TRBJ1-1	-	-
TGTGCCAGCAGCTTAATGAACGGGGACACTGAAGCTTTCTTT	CASSLMNGDTEAFF	TRBV7-3	TRBJ1-1	-	-
TGCGCCAGCAGCTTCGTAGCGGGAACGCACAATGAGCAGTTCTTC	CASSFVAGTHNEQFF	TRBV5-1	TRBJ2-1	few	TRBD2
TGTGCCAGCAGTTTAGTGCCGGGACAGAGCTTTTCCTACGAGCAGTACTTC	CASSLVPGQSFSYEQYF	TRBV28	TRBJ2-7	-	TRBD1
TGTGCCAGCAGCTTCCCCCAGCAGGGGGGGTACGAGCAGTACTTC	CASSFPQQGGYEQYF	TRBV11-2	TRBJ2-7	-	-
TGTGCCAGCAGCCAATCGGACCGTAACAATGAGCAGTTCTTC	CASSQSDRNNEQFF	TRBV4-2	TRBJ2-1	-	-
TGTGCCAGCAGTTTAGGCCCGGGACTAGCAACCGGGGAGCTGTTTTTT	CASSLGPGLATGELFF	TRBV28	TRBJ2-2	few	TRBD2
TGTGCCATCAGTGAGTCGATGTCGGACCGGGGCACCGGGGAGCTGTTTTTT	CAISESMSDRGTGELFF	TRBV10-3	TRBJ2-2	-	-
TGTGCCAGCAGTGAATACCAGAAGCAGTTCTTC	CASSEYQKQFF	TRBV2	TRBJ2-1	-	-
TGTGCCAGCAGTTTATCCCGGACGGCCCGACATGGCTACACCTTC	CASSLSRTARHGYTF	TRBV27	TRBJ1-2	-	-
TGCGCCAGCAGCTTGGACTCAGGGAGCGATCAGCCCCAGCATTTT	CASSLDSGSDQPQHF	TRBV5-1	TRBJ1-5	once	-
TGTGCCAGCAGTTTATCGGCGCCCTACATGGAGCAGTTCTTC	CASSLSAPYMEQFF	TRBV27	TRBJ2-1	-	-
TGTGCCAGCAGCTTCGTCCGGACTAGCGGGACTCTCGCCTACAATGAGCAGTTCTTC	CASSFVRTSGTLAYNEQFF	TRBV11-1	TRBJ2-1	-	TRBD2
TGTGCCAGCAGCCTTTTAAGCACTGAAGCTTTCTTT	CASSLLSTEAFF	TRBV28	TRBJ1-1	-	-
TGTGCCTGTAGAGGGATGGCTGAAGCTTTCTTT	CACRGMAEAFF	TRBV30	TRBJ1-1	-	-
TGTGCCAGCAGCTTTCAGCGGAGGGAGCAGTACTTC	CASSFQRREQYF	TRBV7-2	TRBJ2-7	-	-
TGTGCCATCAGAACTAGCGGGAGCGGTCGGACTTACGAGCAGTACTTC	CAIRTSGSGRTYEQYF	TRBV10-3	TRBJ2-7	-	TRBD2
TGTGCCAGCAGTAGCGGGAGGGCCACCGGGGAGCTGTTTTTT	CASSSGRATGELFF	TRBV6-5	TRBJ2-2	-	TRBD2